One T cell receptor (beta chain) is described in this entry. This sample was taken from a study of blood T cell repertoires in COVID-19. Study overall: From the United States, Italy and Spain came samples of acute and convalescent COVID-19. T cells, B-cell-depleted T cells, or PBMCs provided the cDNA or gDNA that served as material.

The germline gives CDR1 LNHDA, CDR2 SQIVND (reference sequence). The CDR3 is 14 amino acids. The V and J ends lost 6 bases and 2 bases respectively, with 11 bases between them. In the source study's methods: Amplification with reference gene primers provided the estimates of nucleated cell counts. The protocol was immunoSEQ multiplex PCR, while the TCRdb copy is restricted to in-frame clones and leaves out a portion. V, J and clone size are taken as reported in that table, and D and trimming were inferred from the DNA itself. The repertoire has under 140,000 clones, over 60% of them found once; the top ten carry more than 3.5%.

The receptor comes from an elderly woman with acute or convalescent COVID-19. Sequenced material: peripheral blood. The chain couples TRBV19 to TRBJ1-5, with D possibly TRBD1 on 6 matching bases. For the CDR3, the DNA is TGTGCCAGTAGCACTAGACAGGGCAATCAGCCCCAGCATTTT. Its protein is CASSTRQGNQPQHF.